Listed below are T cell receptor beta chains from one sample, sequenced in a study of cytomegalovirus exposure and HLA in healthy donors. Sequencing used immunoSEQ multiplex PCR; TCRdb keeps in-frame clones, though not all of them. The repertoire has roughly 120,000 clones, roughly 80% of them found once; the top ten carry about 3.5%. The sequenced sample consisted of PBMCs. The receptors come from a woman aged 30 to 39 in good health and CMV-seropositive. The CDR3 runs from the conserved cysteine through the conserved F or W. A D gene is named only where the DNA matches it firmly. Size values are once, few and many counts, or a class for expanded clones, and some rows have none.

v_gene	j_gene	abundance	d_gene	CDR3aa	CDR3nt
TRBV6-5	TRBJ2-7	-	-	CATQLHKNYEQYF	TGTGCCACACAGCTCCATAAAAACTACGAGCAGTACTTC
TRBV10-3	TRBJ2-7	once	-	CAINRQGSEQYF	TGTGCCATCAACCGGCAGGGAAGCGAGCAGTACTTC
TRBV29-1	TRBJ1-2	-	TRBD1	CSVEGDRSVGYTF	TGCAGCGTTGAAGGGGACAGGTCGGTAGGCTACACCTTC
TRBV7-2	TRBJ2-5	-	-	CASSLGGVGETQYF	TGTGCCAGCAGCTTAGGGGGGGTCGGGGAGACCCAGTACTTC
TRBV19	TRBJ2-2	-	TRBD1	CASRMTGGFTNTGELFF	TGTGCCAGTAGGATGACAGGGGGCTTCACGAACACCGGGGAGCTGTTTTTT
TRBV11-2	TRBJ2-2	once	TRBD2	CASSVVAGGGGELFF	TGTGCCAGCAGCGTGGTAGCGGGGGGCGGCGGGGAGCTGTTTTTT
TRBV28	TRBJ1-3	-	TRBD1	CASSSTGTGNTIYF	TGTGCCAGCAGTTCGACAGGGACAGGAAACACCATATATTTT
TRBV5-1	TRBJ2-5	-	TRBD2	CASSSGNRQETQYF	TGCGCCAGCAGTAGCGGGAATCGCCAAGAGACCCAGTACTTC
TRBV5-4	TRBJ1-1	-	-	CASSQEAEAFF	TGTGCCAGCAGCCAGGAGGCTGAAGCTTTCTTT
TRBV2	TRBJ2-3	-	TRBD2	CASSGAAGGTDTQYF	TGTGCCAGCAGCGGGGCGGCGGGGGGCACAGATACGCAGTATTTT
TRBV5-1	TRBJ2-6	-	-	CASTLSGANVLTF	TGCGCCAGCACTCTTTCTGGGGCCAACGTCCTGACTTTC
TRBV6-4	TRBJ2-1	-	TRBD1	CASSTGTASNEQFF	TGTGCCAGCAGTACCGGGACAGCTTCAAATGAGCAGTTCTTC
TRBV28	TRBJ2-3	-	-	CASSLTPQGGADTQYF	TGTGCCAGCAGTTTAACGCCCCAGGGAGGTGCAGATACGCAGTATTTT
TRBV4-2	TRBJ1-5	-	TRBD1	CASSQGGTGAPNQPQHF	TGTGCCAGCAGCCAGGGTGGGACAGGGGCCCCCAATCAGCCCCAGCATTTT
TRBV6-5	TRBJ2-7	-	-	CASSYLAYQSGEQYF	TGTGCCAGCAGTTACCTAGCGTACCAAAGTGGCGAGCAGTACTTC
TRBV9	TRBJ1-1	-	-	CASSSNRGLNTEAFF	TGTGCCAGCAGCTCTAACCGGGGGTTGAACACTGAAGCTTTCTTT
TRBV5-1	TRBJ2-5	-	TRBD1	CASSPRTGETQYF	TGCGCCAGCAGCCCCCGGACAGGCGAGACCCAGTACTTC
TRBV28	TRBJ2-3	-	TRBD2	CASSLAGGTDTQYF	TGTGCCAGCAGTCTAGCGGGGGGAACAGATACGCAGTATTTT
TRBV5-1	TRBJ2-2	-	TRBD1	CASSPLGQGMNTGELFF	TGCGCCAGCAGCCCCCTTGGACAGGGAATGAACACCGGGGAGCTGTTTTTT
TRBV18	TRBJ1-5	-	-	CASSPQGGNQPQHF	TGTGCCAGCTCACCACAGGGAGGCAATCAGCCCCAGCATTTT
TRBV4-1	TRBJ2-1	-	-	CASSENAARAGTLKQFF	TGCGCCAGCAGCGAAAATGCCGCTCGAGCGGGGACACTTAAGCAGTTCTTC
TRBV15	TRBJ1-4	-	-	CATSRENEKLFF	TGTGCCACCAGCAGGGAGAATGAAAAACTGTTTTTT
TRBV5-1	TRBJ2-3	-	TRBD2	CASTIAGGTDTQYF	TGCGCCAGCACCATAGCGGGGGGCACAGATACGCAGTATTTT
TRBV29-1	TRBJ2-1	few	TRBD2	CSVVRLAGGQTYNEQFF	TGCAGCGTTGTGCGTCTAGCGGGGGGGCAGACCTACAATGAGCAGTTCTTC
TRBV18	TRBJ2-3	-	-	CASSPRDTDTQYF	TGTGCCAGCTCACCCAGGGACACAGATACGCAGTATTTT
TRBV2	TRBJ2-2	-	TRBD2	CASIDQRGVTGELFF	TGTGCCAGCATAGACCAGCGGGGGGTCACCGGGGAGCTGTTTTTT
TRBV30	TRBJ1-2	-	TRBD1	CAWSPGGNNYGYTF	TGTGCCTGGAGTCCAGGGGGCAATAACTATGGCTACACCTTC
TRBV2	TRBJ1-6	-	-	CASSGAISLHF	TGTGCCAGCAGTGGCGCTATTTCCCTCCACTTT
TRBV9	TRBJ2-7	-	TRBD1	CASSPRTGPEQYF	TGTGCCAGCAGCCCCCGGACAGGGCCCGAGCAGTACTTC
TRBV4-1	TRBJ1-2	-	-	CASSQDSMPDSYGYTF	TGCGCCAGCAGCCAAGATTCGATGCCAGACAGCTATGGCTACACCTTC
TRBV6-1	TRBJ1-2	-	-	CASSDYGGAEAYGYTF	TGTGCCAGCAGTGATTATGGAGGCGCCGAGGCCTATGGCTACACCTTC
TRBV19	TRBJ1-2	-	-	CASRLGLNYGYTF	TGTGCCAGTCGTCTCGGACTGAACTATGGCTACACCTTC
TRBV5-5	TRBJ1-5	-	-	CASSLRAEQGSNQPQHF	TGTGCCAGCAGCTTGAGGGCCGAACAGGGAAGCAATCAGCCCCAGCATTTT
TRBV2	TRBJ2-5	-	TRBD2	CASRAGRGGLGETQYF	TGTGCCAGCAGGGCCGGGAGGGGGGGCCTGGGAGAGACCCAGTACTTC
TRBV5-1	TRBJ1-3	once	TRBD1	CASSGQGASSGNTIYF	TGCGCCAGCAGCGGACAGGGGGCAAGCTCTGGAAACACCATATATTTT
TRBV9	TRBJ2-5	-	TRBD2	CASSVAERGGHQETQYF	TGTGCCAGCAGCGTAGCGGAACGGGGGGGACATCAAGAGACCCAGTACTTC
TRBV28	TRBJ1-1	-	-	CASNAGSRAFF	TGTGCCAGCAACGCAGGGTCCCGCGCTTTCTTT
TRBV11-2	TRBJ1-2	-	TRBD1	CASSLDAGTGPYGYTF	TGTGCCAGCAGCTTAGATGCCGGGACAGGCCCCTATGGCTACACCTTC
TRBV9	TRBJ2-2	few	TRBD1	CASSAPGQGVVNGELFF	TGTGCCAGCAGCGCGCCTGGACAGGGGGTCGTTAACGGGGAGCTGTTTTTT
TRBV6-5	TRBJ2-3	-	TRBD2	CASCGGAPDTQYF	TGTGCCAGCTGCGGGGGTGCCCCAGATACGCAGTATTTT
TRBV27	TRBJ2-7	once	TRBD1	CASSPGTDYEQYF	TGTGCCAGCAGCCCAGGGACAGACTACGAGCAGTACTTC
TRBV11-2	TRBJ2-5	-	-	CASSLRYQETQYF	TGTGCCAGCAGCTTGCGCTATCAAGAGACCCAGTACTTC
TRBV18	TRBJ2-3	once	-	CASSEVTDTQYF	TGTGCCAGCTCAGAGGTTACAGATACGCAGTATTTT
TRBV6-6	TRBJ2-5	-	-	CASSTLGQRETQYF	TGTGCCAGCAGCACATTGGGACAACGGGAGACCCAGTACTTC
TRBV15	TRBJ1-6	-	TRBD1	CATSRDLGGASYNSPLHF	TGTGCCACCAGCAGAGATTTAGGGGGCGCTTCCTATAATTCACCCCTCCACTTT
TRBV18	TRBJ2-7	-	TRBD1	CASSPYIPGQGYEQYF	TGTGCCAGCTCACCTTATATACCGGGACAGGGTTACGAGCAGTACTTC
TRBV11-2	TRBJ1-1	-	-	CASSLDTTEAFF	TGTGCCAGCAGCTTAGATACGACAGAAGCTTTCTTT
TRBV2	TRBJ1-5	few	-	CASKPDSNQPQHF	TGTGCCAGCAAACCAGATAGCAATCAGCCCCAGCATTTT